The 5 T cell receptor beta chains reported below all come from one sample, sequenced in a study of cytomegalovirus exposure and HLA in healthy donors. The PCR had 60 Vbeta and 13 Jbeta primers. Data came from immunoSEQ multiplex PCR; TCRdb stores just in-frame clones and leaves some out. Of 70,000 to 90,000 clones listed, about 69% are singletons. Source material: PBMCs. The source of these receptors is a man in his sixties in good health and CMV-seronegative.

This chain links TRBV7-9 with TRBJ2-1; TRBD2 agrees at 9 bases. The CDR3 extends over 14 amino acids. Per germline, CDR1 SEHNR and CDR2 FQNEAQ (reference sequence). V was clipped by 5 bases and J by 6 bases; unmatched bases: 5. CDR3 in DNA: TGTGCCAGCAGCCCGGGACTAGCTCCCAATGAGCAGTTCTTC. It yields the protein CASSPGLAPNEQFF. The complete variable domain, with remaining parts taken from reference TRBV7-9 and TRBJ2-1, reads DTGVSQNPRHKITKRGQNVTFRCDPISEHNRLYWYRQTLGQGPEFLTYFQNEAQLEKSRLLSDRFSAERPKGSFSTLEIQRTEQGDSAMYLCASSPGLAPNEQFFGPGTRLTVL.

The chain couples TRBV2 to TRBJ2-5; a possible D gene is TRBD2 (7 bases). The germline V and J ends were trimmed by 2 bases and 4 bases, with 29 bases remaining between them. Looked up from germline, CDR1 is SNHLY and CDR2 is FYNNEI. The CDR3 loop spans 20 amino acids. CDR3 sequence reads: CASSEPRAGGGPEARETQYF. The CDR3 region has the DNA TGTGCCAGCAGTGAACCCCGGGCTGGGGGGGGGCCTGAGGCCAGAGAGACCCAGTACTTC.

The chain has TRBV19 and TRBJ2-1; no firm D call. The CDR3 sequence is 12 residues long. Trimming cost V 1 base and J 9 bases, with 7 bases left between them. From germline, CDR1 is LNHDA and CDR2 SQIVND (reference sequence). CDR3 residues: CASSIARGEQFF. The CDR3 nucleotides are TGTGCCAGTAGTATAGCGCGCGGTGAGCAGTTCTTC.

V is TRBV6-5 and J is TRBJ1-2; 7 bases are shared with TRBD1. The CDR3 totals 16 residues. Trimming at V came to 2 bases and at J to 0 bases, leaving 6 bases not matched to a gene. In germline, CDR1 is MNHEY, CDR2 SVGAGI. CDR3 region: CASSYIGTAANYGYTF. CDR3 coding DNA: TGTGCCAGCAGTTACATCGGGACAGCAGCTAACTATGGCTACACCTTC.

As regards this clone: One junction end does not reproduce the germline sequence, and a read error may be involved. The CDR3: CSSSFENFGYTF. CDR3 nucleotides: TGTTCCAGCAGCTTCGAAAACTTTGGCTACACCTTC. The chain carries TRBV7-9 and TRBJ1-2; unclear D gene. The CDR3 is made up of 12 amino acids. Germline V gene sequence: CDR1 SEHNR, CDR2 FQNEAQ (reference sequence).